The clone carrying this TCR beta chain has more than one count but fewer than ten. Its antigen is unknown. CDR3 length equals 16 residues. Germline values: CDR1 SGHRS, CDR2 YFSETQ. J was trimmed by 3 bases and V by 3 bases; bases with no gene match: 5. MiXCR, run by TCRdb on the 5' RACE reads, gives a single entry per CDR3 protein. The table lists around 230,000 distinct CDR3 sequences, under 8.5% of them singletons. This sample is part of a study of identical twins. Overall study findings and caveats: Insertion counts were lower in abundant cord blood beta clonotypes, a trend that memory repertoires did not show.

The same sample was also studied in work on T cells expressing NK-cell markers. As that study records: TCR beta repertoires came from sorted CD3+CD56+NKG2C+, CD3+CD56+NKG2C- and CD3+CD56-NKG2C+ T cells. Of CD8+ T cells, roughly 1.0-8% belonged to dominant NKG2C+ clonotypes in several donors. Certain NKG2C+ T cell clones were expanded, and their HCMV specificity remained unclear.

Input material: CD8+ T cells sorted from blood. This clonotype originated in a woman aged 18-30 years in good health. J is TRBJ2-3 and V is TRBV5-1, with 12 bases matching TRBD2. The CDR3: CASSSWTSGTTDTQYF. The CDR3 DNA reads TGCGCCAGCAGCTCCTGGACTAGCGGGACTACAGATACGCAGTATTTT.